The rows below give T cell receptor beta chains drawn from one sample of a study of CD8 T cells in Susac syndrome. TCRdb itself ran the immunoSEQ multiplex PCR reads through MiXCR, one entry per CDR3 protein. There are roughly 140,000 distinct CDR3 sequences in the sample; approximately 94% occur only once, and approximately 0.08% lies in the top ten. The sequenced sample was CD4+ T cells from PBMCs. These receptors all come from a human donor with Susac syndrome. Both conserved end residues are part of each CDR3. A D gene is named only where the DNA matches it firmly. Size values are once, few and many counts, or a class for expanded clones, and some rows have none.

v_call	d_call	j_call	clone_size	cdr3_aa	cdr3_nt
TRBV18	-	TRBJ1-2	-	CASSLGAQTYGYTF	TGTGCCAGCTCCCTGGGAGCACAGACCTATGGCTACACCTTC
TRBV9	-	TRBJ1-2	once	CASSVAAWAGYTF	TGTGCCAGCAGCGTTGCGGCTTGGGCCGGCTACACCTTC
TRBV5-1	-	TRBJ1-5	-	CASSWDSNQPQHF	TGTGCCAGCAGCTGGGACAGCAATCAGCCCCAGCATTTT
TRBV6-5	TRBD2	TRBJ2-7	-	CASSQSPSGRTTKYF	TGTGCCAGCAGTCAATCACCTAGCGGGAGGACTACCAAGTACTTC
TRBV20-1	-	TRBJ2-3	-	CSAMSGTRPGTDTQYF	TGCAGTGCTATGTCCGGGACTCGGCCCGGCACAGATACGCAGTATTTT
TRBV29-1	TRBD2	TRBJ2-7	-	CSVLLAGTPRQYF	TGCAGCGTGTTACTAGCGGGGACCCCTCGGCAGTACTTC
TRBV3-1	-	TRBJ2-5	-	CASSRSAWVQETQYF	TGTGCCAGCAGCCGGTCGGCGTGGGTACAAGAGACCCAGTACTTC
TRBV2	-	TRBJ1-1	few	CASSVKPNTEAFF	TGTGCCAGCAGTGTAAAGCCGAACACTGAAGCTTTCTTT
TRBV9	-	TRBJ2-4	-	CASSENSLAKNIQYF	TGTGCCAGCAGCGAAAATTCATTAGCCAAAAACATTCAGTACTTC
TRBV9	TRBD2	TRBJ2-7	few	CASSPSGSYYEQYF	TGTGCCAGCAGCCCTAGCGGGTCCTACTACGAGCAGTACTTC
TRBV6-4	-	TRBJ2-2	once	CASSDLNGGGGELFF	TGTGCCAGCAGTGACCTTAACGGAGGTGGCGGGGAGCTGTTTTTT
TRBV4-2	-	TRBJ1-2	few	CASSQDGNYGYTF	TGTGCCAGCAGCCAAGATGGTAACTATGGCTACACCTTC
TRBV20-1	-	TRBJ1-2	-	CSAPLRNNYGYTF	TGCAGTGCCCCCCTCCGAAACAACTATGGCTACACCTTC
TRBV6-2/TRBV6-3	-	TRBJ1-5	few	CASSSPHTPQHF	TGTGCCAGCAGTTCCCCTCACACGCCCCAGCATTTT
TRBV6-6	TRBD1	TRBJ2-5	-	CALRAGGSQETQYF	TGTGCCCTCCGGGCAGGGGGAAGCCAAGAGACCCAGTACTTC
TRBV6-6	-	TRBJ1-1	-	CASSPRNTEAFF	TGTGCCAGCAGTCCGAGGAACACTGAAGCTTTCTTT
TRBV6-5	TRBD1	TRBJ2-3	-	CASSSNQGTGVTDTQYF	TGTGCCAGCAGTTCGAACCAGGGGACAGGGGTGACAGATACGCAGTATTTT
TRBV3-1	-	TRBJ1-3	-	CASSQLDGNTIYF	TGTGCCAGCAGCCAATTGGATGGAAACACCATATATTTT
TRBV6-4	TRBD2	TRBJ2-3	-	CASSIPGGSNTQYF	TGTGCCAGCAGCATACCCGGGGGGTCAAATACGCAGTATTTT
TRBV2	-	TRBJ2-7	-	CASTRSLRIGDEQYF	TGTGCCAGCACCAGAAGTCTTCGGATCGGGGACGAGCAGTACTTC
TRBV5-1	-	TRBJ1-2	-	CASSSAALNYGYTF	TGCGCCAGCAGCTCCGCCGCTTTGAACTATGGCTACACCTTC
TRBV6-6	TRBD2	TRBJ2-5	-	CATGLAVQETQYF	TGTGCCACGGGACTAGCGGTGCAAGAGACCCAGTACTTC
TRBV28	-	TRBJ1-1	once	CASYPLMNTEAFF	TGTGCCAGCTATCCCCTTATGAACACTGAAGCTTTCTTT
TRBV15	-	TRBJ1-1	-	CATSRDRDTEAFF	TGTGCCACCAGCAGAGATCGGGACACTGAAGCTTTCTTT